This T cell receptor beta chain was found in a study of T cell repertoires in cytomegalovirus infection. Remarks on this clonotype: Its specificity is not known.

Germline-derived CDR1 and CDR2 are MNHEY and SVGAGI. The CDR3 runs 14 residues. The V end lost 2 bases, the J end lost 8 bases, and 12 bases lay between the germline ends. TCRdb called the reads again in MiXCR, with one record for every CDR3 protein. The sample yields around 300,000 distinct CDR3 sequences, under 25% seen once. This clonotype originated in a human donor in good health (CMV status not recorded). Some clones in this sample may be carry-over from other donors' samples. The V gene is TRBV6-5, the J gene TRBJ1-4, with D unresolved. The sequencing used cultured PBMCs, collected from culture after CMV antigen stimulation. This chain's CDR3 is CASSYRGPPEKLFF. CDR3 DNA sequence: TGTGCCAGCAGTTACCGTGGACCGCCAGAAAAACTGTTTTTT.